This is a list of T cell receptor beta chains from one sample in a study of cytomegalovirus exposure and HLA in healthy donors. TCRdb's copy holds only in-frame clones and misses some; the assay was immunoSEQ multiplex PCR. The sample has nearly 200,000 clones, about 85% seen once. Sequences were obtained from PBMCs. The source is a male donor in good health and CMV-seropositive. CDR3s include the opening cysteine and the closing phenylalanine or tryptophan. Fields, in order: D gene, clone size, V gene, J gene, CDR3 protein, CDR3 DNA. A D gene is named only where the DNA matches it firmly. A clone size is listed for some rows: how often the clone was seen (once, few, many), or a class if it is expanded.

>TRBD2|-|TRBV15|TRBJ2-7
CATSRDRASGRYEQYF
TGTGCCACCAGCAGAGATCGGGCTAGCGGGAGGTACGAGCAGTACTTC
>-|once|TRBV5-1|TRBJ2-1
CASRIQEAKGNEQFF
TGCGCCAGCCGGATCCAGGAGGCGAAAGGGAATGAGCAGTTCTTC
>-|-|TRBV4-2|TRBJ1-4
CASAREGHIGKLFF
TGTGCCAGCGCTAGGGAGGGGCACATTGGAAAACTGTTTTTT
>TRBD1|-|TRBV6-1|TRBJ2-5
CASEGTGVGGETQYF
TGTGCCTCCGAGGGGACAGGGGTAGGAGGGGAGACCCAGTACTTC
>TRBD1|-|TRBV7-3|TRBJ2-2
CASSAQGQTWGTGELFF
TGTGCCAGCAGCGCGCAGGGACAGACCTGGGGCACCGGGGAGCTGTTTTTT
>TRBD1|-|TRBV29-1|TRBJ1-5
CSVSKGANQPQHF
TGCAGCGTATCAAAGGGGGCCAATCAGCCCCAGCATTTT
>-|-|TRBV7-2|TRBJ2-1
CASSLELSIYNEQFF
TGTGCCAGCAGCTTAGAATTATCTATATACAATGAGCAGTTCTTC
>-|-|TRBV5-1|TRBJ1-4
CASSARQSNEKLFF
TGCGCCAGCAGCGCCCGACAATCCAATGAAAAACTGTTTTTT
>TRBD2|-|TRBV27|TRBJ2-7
CASSLASGGQPYEQYF
TGTGCCAGCAGCTTGGCTAGCGGGGGGCAACCCTACGAGCAGTACTTC
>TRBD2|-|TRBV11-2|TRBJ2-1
CASSLDLADPRWGGEQFF
TGTGCCAGCAGCTTAGACCTAGCGGACCCGAGGTGGGGTGGTGAGCAGTTCTTC
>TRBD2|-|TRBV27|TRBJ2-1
CASSSPRTSGGPKNEQFF
TGTGCCAGCAGTTCACCGAGGACTAGCGGGGGACCTAAAAATGAGCAGTTCTTC
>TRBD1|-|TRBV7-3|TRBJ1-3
CASSLGMTGLAGNTIYF
TGTGCCAGCAGCTTAGGGATGACAGGGCTGGCTGGAAACACCATATATTTT
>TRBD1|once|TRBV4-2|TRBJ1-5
CASSQETGIQPQHF
TGTGCCAGCAGCCAAGAGACAGGGATTCAGCCCCAGCATTTT
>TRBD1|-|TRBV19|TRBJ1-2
CASKRGLDDYGYTF
TGTGCCAGTAAGAGGGGGCTTGACGACTATGGCTACACCTTC
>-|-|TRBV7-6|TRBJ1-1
CASNPGTNTEAFF
TGTGCCAGCAACCCGGGTACGAACACTGAAGCTTTCTTT
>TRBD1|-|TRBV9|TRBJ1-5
CASSVEDRGNQPQHF
TGTGCCAGCAGCGTAGAGGACAGGGGGAATCAGCCCCAGCATTTT
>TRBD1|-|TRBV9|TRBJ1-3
CASSATGGPGNTIYF
TGTGCCAGCAGCGCAACAGGGGGCCCTGGAAACACCATATATTTT
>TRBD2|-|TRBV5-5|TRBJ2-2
CASSPGGRYFLNTGELFF
TGTGCCAGCAGCCCGGGGGGGAGGTACTTCTTGAACACCGGGGAGCTGTTTTTT
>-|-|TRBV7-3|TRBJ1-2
CASSLMAADYGYTF
TGTGCCAGCAGCTTAATGGCAGCGGACTATGGCTACACCTTC
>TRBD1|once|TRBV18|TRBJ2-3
CASSVSGQGDSAQYF
TGTGCCAGCTCAGTATCGGGACAGGGTGACAGCGCGCAGTATTTT
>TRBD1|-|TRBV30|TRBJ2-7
CAHQGQGFSEQYF
TGTGCCCATCAGGGACAGGGGTTCTCCGAGCAGTACTTC
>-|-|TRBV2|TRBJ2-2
CANRQEVQNTGELFF
TGTGCCAACAGGCAGGAGGTACAGAACACCGGGGAGCTGTTTTTT
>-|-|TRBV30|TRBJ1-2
CAWKEGGYTF
TGTGCCTGGAAGGAGGGCGGCTACACCTTC
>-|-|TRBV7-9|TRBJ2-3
CASSLVLEGESSTDTQYF
TGTGCCAGCAGCTTAGTTCTTGAGGGCGAATCAAGCACAGATACGCAGTATTTT
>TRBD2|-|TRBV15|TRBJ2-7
CATSRESSGLYEQYF
TGTGCCACCAGCAGAGAGTCTAGCGGGCTTTACGAGCAGTACTTC
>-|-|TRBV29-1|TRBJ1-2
CSVMRGGYGYTF
TGCAGCGTTATGCGGGGAGGGTATGGCTACACCTTC
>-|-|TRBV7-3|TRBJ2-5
CASSPLGALFQETQYF
TGTGCCAGCAGCCCGCTGGGGGCGCTCTTCCAAGAGACCCAGTACTTC
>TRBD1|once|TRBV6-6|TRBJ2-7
CASMGQATPYEQYF
TGTGCCAGCATGGGACAGGCGACCCCCTACGAGCAGTACTTC
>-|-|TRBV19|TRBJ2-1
CFPGVRHYNEQFF
TGTTTCCCGGGGGTTCGACACTACAATGAGCAGTTCTTC
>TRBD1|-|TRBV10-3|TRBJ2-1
CAIREDRGYNEQFF
TGTGCCATCAGGGAGGACAGGGGGTACAATGAGCAGTTCTTC
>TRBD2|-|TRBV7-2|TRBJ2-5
CASSRSTAGEETQYF
TGTGCCAGCAGCCGAAGTACAGCGGGAGAGGAGACCCAGTACTTC
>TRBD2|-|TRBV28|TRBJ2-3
CASSSPAGGGDTQYF
TGTGCCAGCAGTTCCCCCGCGGGGGGAGGGGATACGCAGTATTTT
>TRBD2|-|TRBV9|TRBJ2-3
CASSVQAGGTDTQYF
TGTGCCAGCAGCGTACAAGCGGGGGGTACAGATACGCAGTATTTT
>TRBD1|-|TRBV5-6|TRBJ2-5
CASSAQGRETQYF
TGTGCCAGCAGCGCACAGGGGCGTGAGACCCAGTACTTC
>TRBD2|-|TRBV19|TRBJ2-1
CASSIQAGVVNEQFF
TGTGCCAGTAGTATCCAGGCGGGAGTAGTGAATGAGCAGTTCTTC
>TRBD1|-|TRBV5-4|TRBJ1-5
CASSLGQSQGQGRSNQPQHF
TGTGCCAGCAGCTTGGGCCAAAGTCAGGGACAGGGCCGTAGCAATCAGCCCCAGCATTTT